What follows is one TCR beta chain and its context. What it recognizes is unknown. The sample belongs to a study of OX40 agonist ivuxolimab in advanced cancers. At the level of the study: The diagnoses of dose-escalation patients were hepatocellular carcinoma, melanoma, renal cell or head and neck cancer.

Study-wide results and limits: Researchers did not establish what antigens the expanded peripheral T cells target. Low normalized T-cell clonal expansion also characterized some of the nonresponders.

Data came from immunoSEQ multiplex PCR; TCRdb stores just in-frame clones and leaves some out. The sample lists 40,000 to 55,000 clones, 85% to 95% seen once, with 15% in the top ten. The V and J ends lost 0 bases and 6 bases respectively, with 15 bases between them. Germline CDR1 is SEHNR and CDR2 is FQNEAQ (reference sequence). CDR3 length: 15 amino acids. The clonotype comes from an adult with an advanced solid tumor such as melanoma, head and neck, liver or kidney cancer. The material was CD4+ or CD8+ T cells sorted from blood, obtained in a trial of the OX40 agonist ivuxolimab. The rearrangement uses TRBV7-9 and TRBJ2-7; tentatively, D is TRBD2 (6 bases). CDR3 protein: CASSLAGGLTFEQYF. The CDR3 nucleotides are TGTGCCAGCAGCTTAGCGGGAGGACTCACCTTCGAGCAGTACTTC.